A single sample is the source of the 32 T cell receptor beta chains below, sequenced in a study of cytomegalovirus exposure and HLA in healthy donors. In the PCR, 60 Vbeta and 13 Jbeta primers were used. Clones were sequenced by immunoSEQ multiplex PCR, and TCRdb holds only the in-frame ones, with some missing. The sample yields 180,000 or so clones, approximately 80% seen once. The sequenced sample was PBMCs. All receptors come from a woman aged 18-30 years in good health and CMV-seronegative.

V is TRBV28 and J is TRBJ2-1; 10 bases map to TRBD2. The germline CDR1 and CDR2 sequences are MDHEN and SYDVKM. Germline trimming cut 1 base from V and 8 bases from J; bases unmatched to any gene: 8. The CDR3 runs to 16 residues. The CDR3 loop reads CASSLSPSGSSDEQFF. The CDR3 DNA reads TGTGCCAGCAGTTTATCGCCTAGCGGGAGTAGCGATGAGCAGTTCTTC. The full variable domain, with the rest looked up from reference TRBV28 and TRBJ2-1, is DVKVTQSSRYLVKRTGEKVFLECVQDMDHENMFWYRQDPGLGLRLIYFSYDVKMKEKGDIPEGYSVSREKKERFSLILESASTNQTSMYLCASSLSPSGSSDEQFFGPGTRLTVL.

The chain is built from TRBV2 and TRBJ1-1; D is ambiguous. CDR1 is SNHLY, CDR2 FYNNEI, per germline. The germline V and J ends were trimmed by 5 bases and 1 base, with 8 bases remaining between them. The CDR3 totals 13 residues. Here the CDR3 DNA reads TGTGCCAGCAGTAACCCCGGGAACACTGAAGCTTTCTTT. This gives the protein CASSNPGNTEAFF.

CDR3 bases: TGTGCCAGCAGTTTAAGCAGGGGAACCCCCTACGAGCAGTACTTC. Its translation is CASSLSRGTPYEQYF. The rearrangement joins TRBV27 to TRBJ2-7; a possible D gene is TRBD1 (6 bases). V dropped 2 bases and J dropped 2 bases, with 13 bases sitting between them. This CDR3 is built from 15 residues. CDR1 and CDR2 from the germline V gene are MNHEY and SMNVEV (reference sequence).

V and J are TRBV5-8 and TRBJ2-7; D is undetermined. The CDR3 contains 11 residues. With 4 bases removed from V and 3 bases from J, the gap between germline ends came to 5 bases. Germline V gene sequence: CDR1 SGHTS, CDR2 YDEGEE. Written as DNA, the CDR3 is TGTGCCAGCAGCCCTAACTACGAGCAGTACTTC. Translating gives CASSPNYEQYF. The full variable domain, with the rest looked up from reference TRBV5-8 and TRBJ2-7, is EAGVTQSPTHLIKTRGQQATLRCSPISGHTSVYWYQQALGLGLQFLLWYDEGEERNRGNFPPRFSGRQFPNYSSELNVNALELEDSALYLCASSPNYEQYFGPGTRLTVT.

The chain joins TRBV6-5 to TRBJ2-1; 7 bases are a match to TRBD2. This CDR3 contains 16 residues. Germline CDR1 and CDR2: MNHEY and SVGAGI. Germline trimming cut 3 bases from V and 0 bases from J; bases unmatched to any gene: 5. The CDR3 sequence: CASSYGGVNSYNEQFF. CDR3 bases: TGTGCCAGCAGTTATGGGGGGGTCAACTCCTACAATGAGCAGTTCTTC.

The chain recombines TRBV5-1 with TRBJ2-7, with 13 positions matching TRBD2. CDR1 and CDR2 (germline): SGHRS, YFSETQ. The junction had 3 bases not matched to a gene; V was cut back by 0 bases and J by 6 bases. CDR3 length: 15 residues. Here the CDR3 DNA reads TGCGCCAGCAGCTTGGGGACTAGCGGGAGATCCGAGCAGTACTTC. Residues: CASSLGTSGRSEQYF. Full variable domain (remainder filled in from reference TRBV5-1 and TRBJ2-7): KAGVTQTPRYLIKTRGQQVTLSCSPISGHRSVSWYQQTPGQGLQFLFEYFSETQRNKGNFPGRFSGRQFSNSRSEMNVSTLELGDSALYLCASSLGTSGRSEQYFGPGTRLTVT.

In its sample, this clone was seen once. This chain connects TRBV11-3 to TRBJ2-7; 9 bases are a match to TRBD1. The CDR3 is 13 residues long. The V gene end was trimmed by 5 bases and the J gene end by 7 bases; junction bases not matched to a gene: 6. Germline CDR1 is SGHNT and CDR2 is YENEEA. The CDR3 nucleotides are TGTGCCAGCAGCCACGGGACAGGGTGGGAGCAGTACTTC. Translated: CASSHGTGWEQYF.

This clone was seen a handful of times. The chain joins TRBV19 to TRBJ2-7, with 7 bases aligning to TRBD2. The CDR3 covers 15 residues. CDR1 is LNHDA and CDR2 is SQIVND in the germline V gene (reference sequence). V lost 4 bases to trimming and J lost 3 bases; unmatched junction nucleotides: 9. The CDR3 loop reads CASSTLPGRLYEQYF. The CDR3 DNA reads TGTGCCAGTAGTACGCTTCCCGGGAGGCTCTACGAGCAGTACTTC.

The rearrangement links TRBV11-2 to TRBJ2-7; 11 bases line up with TRBD1. Trimming cost V 3 bases and J 3 bases; bases outside gene matches: 4. The V gene's germline CDR1 is SGHAT and CDR2 FQNNGV. There are 15 residues in the CDR3. This CDR3 is CASSFGQGAFYEQYF. The CDR3 bases are TGTGCCAGCAGCTTCGGACAGGGGGCTTTCTACGAGCAGTACTTC.

The chain joins TRBV2 to TRBJ1-1; D remains unclear. V lost 6 bases and J 0 bases, leaving 11 bases between the germline ends. The germline CDR1 and CDR2 sequences are SNHLY and FYNNEI. The CDR3 totals 14 residues. Here the CDR3 reads CASRLEELNTEAFF. The DNA for the CDR3 is TGTGCCAGCAGATTGGAGGAATTGAACACTGAAGCTTTCTTT.

This clone turned up a few times. V usage is TRBV21-1 and J usage is TRBJ2-1; the table calls TRBD2, which could not be checked here. TRBV21-1 is recorded as a pseudogene. The CDR3 length is 16 residues. CDR3 protein: CASSKFYGRAGNEQFF. The CDR3 DNA is TGTGCCAGCAGCAAATTTTACGGGAGGGCCGGTAATGAGCAGTTCTTC.

Remarks on this clone: It is likely a read error, because the conserved phenylalanine at the end of the CDR3 is missing. The CDR3 region is CASSYPKSEQYL. The CDR3 DNA reads as TGTGCCAGCAGTTACCCAAAGAGCGAGCAGTACCTC. The chain is built from TRBV6-5 and TRBJ2-7; no reliable D call. This CDR3 comprises 12 residues. V lost 2 bases and J lost 6, with 8 bases in between. Germline CDR1 MNHEY, CDR2 SVGAGI.

Notes on this clone: The same CDR3 arises from other DNA sequences in this sample as well. The V and J genes are TRBV7-8 and TRBJ1-4; 7 bases line up with TRBD1. J lost 3 bases, V lost 1 base, and 14 bases had no gene match. CDR3 length: 19 residues. Germline CDR1 SGHVS, CDR2 FQNEAQ. The CDR3 DNA reads as TGTGCCAGCAGCTTAGAGCGGAGGGGGCAGTCCCTCGCTAATGAAAAACTGTTTTTT. It encodes CASSLERRGQSLANEKLFF.

The chain joins TRBV27 to TRBJ1-2; no reliable D call. With 6 bases removed from V and 2 bases from J, the gap between germline ends came to 16 bases. This CDR3 region has 15 residues. Germline CDR1 reads MNHEY; CDR2 reads SMNVEV (reference sequence). The CDR3 sequence is CASRPAAAVNYGYTF. CDR3 sequence (DNA): TGTGCCAGCAGACCCGCCGCGGCAGTCAACTATGGCTACACCTTC.

The rearrangement links TRBV6-1 to TRBJ2-7, with TRBD1 identical over 8 bases. Germline V CDR1 and CDR2: MNHNS, SASEGT. This CDR3 has 14 amino acids. J was trimmed by 5 bases and V by 4 bases; bases with no gene match: 7. The CDR3 DNA reads as TGTGCCAGCAGTGCCCCGGGACAGGAGAACGAGCAGTACTTC. It specifies CASSAPGQENEQYF.

The rearrangement uses TRBV27 and TRBJ2-5, with 8 bases matching TRBD2. Losses at the gene ends were 3 bases for V and 5 bases for J; bases not matched to a gene: 8. This CDR3 region has 15 residues. Germline V gives CDR1 MNHEY, CDR2 SMNVEV (reference sequence). The CDR3 loop is CASSLQDGGAETQYF. In DNA, the CDR3 is TGTGCCAGCAGTTTGCAGGACGGGGGGGCTGAGACCCAGTACTTC.

This clone was detected only a few times. The chain uses TRBV27 and TRBJ1-1; 8 nucleotides align to TRBD1. The trim removed 5 bases at V and 5 bases at J, leaving 4 bases unmatched. The CDR3 sequence is 13 residues long. CDR1 and CDR2 (germline): MNHEY, SMNVEV (reference sequence). CDR3 sequence reads: CASSRDRWTEAFF. In nucleotides, the CDR3 is TGTGCCAGCAGTCGGGACAGGTGGACTGAAGCTTTCTTT.

The J gene is TRBJ1-1, the V gene TRBV9; D ambiguous. Trimming took 0 bases from V and 2 from J, leaving 8 bases between them. The CDR3 covers 14 residues. Per germline, CDR1 SGDLS and CDR2 YYNGEE. Here the CDR3 reads CASSVATLNTEAFF. The DNA for the CDR3 is TGTGCCAGCAGCGTAGCTACCCTTAACACTGAAGCTTTCTTT.

V usage is TRBV4-3 and J usage is TRBJ2-3, with a weak D call TRBD1 (6 bases). The CDR3 consists of 15 residues. V lost 1 base, J lost 0 bases, and 8 bases lay in between. Germline lookup yields CDR1 LGHNA and CDR2 YSLEER. The CDR3 coding sequence is TGCGCCAGCAGCCAAGCAGGGGTCAGCACAGATACGCAGTATTTT. Protein product: CASSQAGVSTDTQYF.

V is TRBV11-2 and J is TRBJ2-5; D unclear. Germline V gives CDR1 SGHAT, CDR2 FQNNGV. Deletions cut 3 bases from V and 0 bases from J, with 5 bases between. CDR3 size: 13 residues. CDR3 residues: CASSFGYQETQYF. The CDR3 DNA reads TGTGCCAGCAGCTTCGGGTACCAAGAGACCCAGTACTTC.

The chain joins TRBV19 to TRBJ2-5; TRBD1 matches at 10 bases. J gave up 5 bases and V 1 base, and 4 bases lay outside the gene matches. This CDR3 region has 15 residues. Germline V CDR1 and CDR2: LNHDA, SQIVND (reference sequence). The CDR3 DNA reads as TGTGCCAGTAGTATAGGGGGACAGGGGAGGGAGACCCAGTACTTC. It is translated as CASSIGGQGRETQYF.

On this clone: The germline gene is not matched at one end of the junction; a read error may be the cause. The chain carries TRBV7-7 and TRBJ1-5; TRBD1 matches at 8 bases. CDR1 SSHAT and CDR2 FNYEAQ come from the germline V gene (reference sequence). This CDR3 spans 17 amino acids. The CDR3 sequence is CASSHRTGGRSNQPQHF. The DNA for the CDR3 is TGTGCTAGCAGCCATCGCACAGGGGGTAGGAGCAATCAGCCCCAGCATTTT.

The V and J genes are TRBV15 and TRBJ2-7, with TRBD1 as a possible D gene (8 bases). V dropped 3 bases and J dropped 5 bases, with 17 bases sitting between them. The CDR3 spans 15 residues. Germline V CDR1 and CDR2: LNHNV, YYDKDF (reference sequence). The CDR3, as DNA: TGTGCCACCAGCAGCCGAGACAGGGGAGGGCACGAGCAGTACTTC. This translates into CATSSRDRGGHEQYF.

The chain combines TRBV5-1 with TRBJ2-1; tentative D call: TRBD2 (5 bases). Per the germline V gene, CDR1 is SGHRS and CDR2 is YFSETQ. The ends were cut back, 4 bases at V and 5 bases at J, with 13 bases in the middle. CDR3 length: 14 amino acids. The CDR3 loop is CASSNGRENNEQFF. CDR3 nucleotide sequence: TGCGCCAGCAGCAATGGCCGGGAAAACAATGAGCAGTTCTTC.

The rearrangement uses TRBV6-5 and TRBJ1-1, with D perhaps TRBD1 (6 bases). Trimming stripped 0 bases from V and 1 base from J, with 6 bases between. Germline values: CDR1 MNHEY, CDR2 SVGAGI. The CDR3 sequence is 14 residues long. CDR3 loop: CASSYSTGNTEAFF. The CDR3 DNA follows: TGTGCCAGCAGTTACTCGACAGGGAACACTGAAGCTTTCTTT.

The chain recombines TRBV5-4 with TRBJ1-2; 9 bases fit TRBD1. The CDR3 consists of 16 residues. Germline lookup yields CDR1 SGHNT and CDR2 YYREEE (reference sequence). V was clipped by 4 bases and J by 2 bases; unmatched bases: 9. Written as DNA, the CDR3 is TGTGCCAGCAGCCCGGGGGTTGGGACAGGGAACTATGGCTACACCTTC. Amino acid sequence: CASSPGVGTGNYGYTF.

This clone occurred a few times. The chain joins TRBV9 to TRBJ2-5; 9 bases align to TRBD1. This CDR3 is built from 14 residues. The trim removed 0 bases at V and 4 bases at J, leaving 1 base unmatched. Germline CDR1 is SGDLS and CDR2 is YYNGEE. The CDR3 DNA reads as TGTGCCAGCAGCGTAGGGACAGGGGTAGAGACCCAGTACTTC. It is translated as CASSVGTGVETQYF.

V gene TRBV11-3 combines with J gene TRBJ2-7, with D hard to call. V was clipped by 5 bases and J by 3 bases, with 8 bases between them. The germline V gene encodes CDR1 SGHNT and CDR2 YENEEA. The CDR3 has 12 residues. The CDR3 coding sequence is TGTGCCAGCAGCCACGCCAGCTACGAGCAGTACTTC. Amino acids: CASSHASYEQYF.

This rearrangement joins TRBV28 to TRBJ1-1; 9 bases are shared with TRBD1. The CDR3 contains 15 residues. The V segment lost 5 bases and the J segment 4 bases; nucleotides outside the gene matches: 8. Germline V gene data show CDR1 as MDHEN and CDR2 as SYDVKM. The CDR3 sequence: CASSPLMDRGTEAFF. DNA of the CDR3: TGTGCCAGCAGTCCTCTCATGGACAGGGGCACTGAAGCTTTCTTT. The variable domain in full, with the rest retrieved from reference TRBV28 and TRBJ1-1, is DVKVTQSSRYLVKRTGEKVFLECVQDMDHENMFWYRQDPGLGLRLIYFSYDVKMKEKGDIPEGYSVSREKKERFSLILESASTNQTSMYLCASSPLMDRGTEAFFGQGTRLTVV.

The V gene is TRBV7-2, the J gene TRBJ2-4; tentative D call: TRBD2 (5 bases). V was clipped by 8 bases and J by 4 bases, with 12 bases between them. CDR3 length: 13 amino acids. CDR1 and CDR2 from the germline V gene are SGHTA and FQGNSA. The CDR3 sequence: CASGPAGKNIQYF. The CDR3 DNA reads TGTGCCAGCGGGCCGGCGGGTAAAAACATTCAGTACTTC.

The chain employs TRBV6-1 and TRBJ1-1, with 8 bases matching TRBD1. CDR1 is MNHNS and CDR2 is SASEGT in the germline V gene. Trimming cost V 5 bases and J 4 bases; bases outside gene matches: 6. CDR3 size: 14 residues. The DNA of the CDR3 is TGTGCCAGCAGTCCAAAGGGACAGGTCACTGAAGCTTTCTTT. Its protein is CASSPKGQVTEAFF.

V gene TRBV10-3 combines with J gene TRBJ2-5, with 11 bases identical to TRBD2. V lost 6 bases and J lost 2; bases outside the gene matches: 5. Germline CDR1 is ENHRY and CDR2 is SYGVKD. The CDR3 spans 15 residues. The chain's CDR3 is CAISERTSGQETQYF. CDR3 coding DNA: TGTGCCATCAGCGAGAGGACTAGCGGGCAAGAGACCCAGTACTTC.